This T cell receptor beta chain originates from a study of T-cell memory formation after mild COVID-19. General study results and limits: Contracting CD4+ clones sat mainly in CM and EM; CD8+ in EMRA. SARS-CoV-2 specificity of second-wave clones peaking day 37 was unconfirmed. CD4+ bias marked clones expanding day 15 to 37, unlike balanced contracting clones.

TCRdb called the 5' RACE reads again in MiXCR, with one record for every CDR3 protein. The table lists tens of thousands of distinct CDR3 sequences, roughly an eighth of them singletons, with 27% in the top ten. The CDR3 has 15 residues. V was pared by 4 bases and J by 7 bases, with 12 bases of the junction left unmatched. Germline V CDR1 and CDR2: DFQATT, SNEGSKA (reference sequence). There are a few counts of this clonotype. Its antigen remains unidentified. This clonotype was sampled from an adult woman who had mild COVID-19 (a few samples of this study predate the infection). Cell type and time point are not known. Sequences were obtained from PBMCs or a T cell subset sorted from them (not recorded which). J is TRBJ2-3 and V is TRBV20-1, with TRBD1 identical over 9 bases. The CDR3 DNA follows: TGCAGTGCTAAACCTACCGGGACAGGGTGGAATACGCAGTATTTT. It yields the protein CSAKPTGTGWNTQYF.